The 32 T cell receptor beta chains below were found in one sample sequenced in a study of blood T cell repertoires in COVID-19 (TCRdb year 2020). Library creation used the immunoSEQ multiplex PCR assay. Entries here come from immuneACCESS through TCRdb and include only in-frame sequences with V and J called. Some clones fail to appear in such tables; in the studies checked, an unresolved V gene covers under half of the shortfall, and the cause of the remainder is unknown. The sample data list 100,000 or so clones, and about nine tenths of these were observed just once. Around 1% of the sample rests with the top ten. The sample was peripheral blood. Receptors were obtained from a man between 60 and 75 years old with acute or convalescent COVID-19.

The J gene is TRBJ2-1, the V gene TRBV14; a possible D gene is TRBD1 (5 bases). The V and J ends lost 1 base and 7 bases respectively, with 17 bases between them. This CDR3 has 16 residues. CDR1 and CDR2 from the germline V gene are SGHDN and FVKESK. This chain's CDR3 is CASSQGSDMGTNEQFF. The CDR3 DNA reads TGTGCCAGCAGCCAAGGGTCGGACATGGGTACGAATGAGCAGTTCTTC.

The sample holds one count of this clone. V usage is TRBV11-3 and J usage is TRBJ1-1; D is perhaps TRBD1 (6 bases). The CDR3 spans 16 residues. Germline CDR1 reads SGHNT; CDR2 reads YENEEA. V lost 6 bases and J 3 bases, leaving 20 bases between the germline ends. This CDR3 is CASSSRFHRDDTEAFF. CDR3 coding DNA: TGTGCCAGCAGTTCGCGCTTCCACAGGGATGACACTGAAGCTTTCTTT.

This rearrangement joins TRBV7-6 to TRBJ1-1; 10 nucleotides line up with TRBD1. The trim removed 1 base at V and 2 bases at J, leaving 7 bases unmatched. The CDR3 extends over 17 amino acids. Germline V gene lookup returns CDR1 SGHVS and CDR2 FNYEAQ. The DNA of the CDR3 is TGTGCCAGCAGCTTAGGTAGGACAGGGGGACCCAACACTGAAGCTTTCTTT. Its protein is CASSLGRTGGPNTEAFF.

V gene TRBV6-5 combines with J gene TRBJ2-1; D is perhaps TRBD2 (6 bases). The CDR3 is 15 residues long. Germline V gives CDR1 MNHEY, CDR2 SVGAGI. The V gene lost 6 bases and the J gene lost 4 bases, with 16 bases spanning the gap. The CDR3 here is CASSLDSGVYNEQFF. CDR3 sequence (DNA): TGTGCCAGCAGCTTGGATAGCGGAGTTTACAATGAGCAGTTCTTC.

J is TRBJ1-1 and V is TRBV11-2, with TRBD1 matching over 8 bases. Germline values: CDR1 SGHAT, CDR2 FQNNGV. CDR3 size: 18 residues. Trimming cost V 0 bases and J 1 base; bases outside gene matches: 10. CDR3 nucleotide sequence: TGTGCCAGCAGCTTAGATACCAGGACAGGGAGATCGAACACTGAAGCTTTCTTT. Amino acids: CASSLDTRTGRSNTEAFF. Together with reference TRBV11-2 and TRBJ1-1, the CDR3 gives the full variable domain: EAGVAQSPRYKIIEKRQSVAFWCNPISGHATLYWYQQILGQGPKLLIQFQNNGVVDDSQLPKDRFSAERLKGVDSTLKIQPAKLEDSAVYLCASSLDTRTGRSNTEAFFGQGTRLTVV.

The DNA for the CDR3 is TGCGCCAGTCCCGACAGGGTTTACAATGAGCAGTTCTTC. Encoded protein: CASPDRVYNEQFF. The rearrangement links TRBV5-1 to TRBJ2-1; 7 nucleotides line up with TRBD1. CDR1 SGHRS and CDR2 YFSETQ come from the germline V gene. CDR3 size: 13 residues. V lost 8 bases to trimming and J lost 4 bases; unmatched junction nucleotides: 6.

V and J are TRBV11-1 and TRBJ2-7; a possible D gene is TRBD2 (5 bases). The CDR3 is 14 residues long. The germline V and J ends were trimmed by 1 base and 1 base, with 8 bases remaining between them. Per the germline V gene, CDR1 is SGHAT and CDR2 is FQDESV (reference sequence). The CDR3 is CASSLVGISYEQYF. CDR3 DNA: TGTGCCAGCAGCTTAGTCGGGATTTCCTACGAGCAGTACTTC. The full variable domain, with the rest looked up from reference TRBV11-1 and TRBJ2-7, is EAEVAQSPRYKITEKSQAVAFWCDPISGHATLYWYRQILGQGPELLVQFQDESVVDDSQLPKDRFSAERLKGVDSTLKIQPAELGDSAMYLCASSLVGISYEQYFGPGTRLTVT.

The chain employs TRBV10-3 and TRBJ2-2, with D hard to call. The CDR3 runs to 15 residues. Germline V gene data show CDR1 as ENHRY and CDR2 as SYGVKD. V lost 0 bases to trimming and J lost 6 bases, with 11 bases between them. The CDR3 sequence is CAISESSREAGELFF. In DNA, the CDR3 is TGTGCCATCAGTGAGTCGAGTCGTGAGGCCGGGGAGCTGTTTTTT.

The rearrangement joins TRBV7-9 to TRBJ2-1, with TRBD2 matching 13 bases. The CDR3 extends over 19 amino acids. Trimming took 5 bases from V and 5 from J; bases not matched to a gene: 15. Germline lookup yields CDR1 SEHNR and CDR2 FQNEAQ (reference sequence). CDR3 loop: CASSPRSGLAGFWDNEQFF. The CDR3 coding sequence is TGTGCCAGCAGCCCTAGATCGGGACTAGCGGGGTTTTGGGACAATGAGCAGTTCTTC.

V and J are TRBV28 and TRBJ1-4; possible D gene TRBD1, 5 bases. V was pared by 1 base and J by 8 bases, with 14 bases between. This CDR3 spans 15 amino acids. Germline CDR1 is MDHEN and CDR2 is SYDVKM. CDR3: CASSLLAGLGEKLFF. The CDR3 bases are TGTGCCAGCAGTTTATTGGCAGGGCTTGGGGAAAAACTGTTTTTT.

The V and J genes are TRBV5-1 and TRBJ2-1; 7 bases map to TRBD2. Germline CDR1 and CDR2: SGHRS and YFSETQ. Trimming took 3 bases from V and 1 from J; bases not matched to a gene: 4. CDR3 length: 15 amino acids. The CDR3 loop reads CASSSGGRSYNEQFF. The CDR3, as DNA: TGCGCCAGCAGCTCGGGGGGTAGGTCCTACAATGAGCAGTTCTTC.

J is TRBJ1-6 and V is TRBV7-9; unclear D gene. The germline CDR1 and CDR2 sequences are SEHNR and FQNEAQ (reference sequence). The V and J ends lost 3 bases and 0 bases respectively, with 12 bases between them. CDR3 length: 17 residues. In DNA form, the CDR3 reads TGTGCCAGCAGCTTCTGGACGGGGAGCTCCTATAATTCACCCCTCCACTTT. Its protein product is CASSFWTGSSYNSPLHF.

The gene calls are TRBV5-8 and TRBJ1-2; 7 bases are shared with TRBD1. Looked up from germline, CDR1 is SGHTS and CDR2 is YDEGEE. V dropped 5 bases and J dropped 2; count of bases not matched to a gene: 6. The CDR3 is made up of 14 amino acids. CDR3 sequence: CASSDRATNYGYTF. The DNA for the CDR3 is TGTGCCAGCAGTGACAGGGCAACAAACTATGGCTACACCTTC.

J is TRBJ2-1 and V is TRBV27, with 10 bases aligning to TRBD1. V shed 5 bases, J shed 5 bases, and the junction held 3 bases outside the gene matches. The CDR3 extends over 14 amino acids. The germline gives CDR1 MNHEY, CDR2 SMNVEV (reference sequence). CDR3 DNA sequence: TGTGCCAGCAGTATTGGGACAGGGGACAATGAGCAGTTCTTC. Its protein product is CASSIGTGDNEQFF.

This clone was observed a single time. The CDR3 sequence: CASGPTATNEKLFF. CDR3 bases: TGCGCCAGCGGCCCGACAGCAACTAATGAAAAACTGTTTTTT. The chain joins TRBV5-1 to TRBJ1-4; D is perhaps TRBD1 (5 bases). This CDR3 has 14 amino acids. Germline CDR1 SGHRS, CDR2 YFSETQ. V lost 7 bases and J lost 0, with 10 bases in between.

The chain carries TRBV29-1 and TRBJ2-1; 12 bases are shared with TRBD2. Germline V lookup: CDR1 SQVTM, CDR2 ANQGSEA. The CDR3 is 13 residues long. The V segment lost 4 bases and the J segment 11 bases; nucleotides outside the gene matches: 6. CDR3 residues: CSVGWTSGDKQFF. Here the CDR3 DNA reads TGCAGCGTTGGTTGGACTAGCGGGGACAAGCAGTTCTTC.

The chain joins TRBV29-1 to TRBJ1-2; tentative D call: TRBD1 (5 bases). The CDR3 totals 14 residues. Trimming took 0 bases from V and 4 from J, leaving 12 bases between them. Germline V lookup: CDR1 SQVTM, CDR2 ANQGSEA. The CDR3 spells CSVEEEGTPYGYTF. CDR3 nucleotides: TGCAGCGTTGAAGAGGAGGGGACCCCCTATGGCTACACCTTC.

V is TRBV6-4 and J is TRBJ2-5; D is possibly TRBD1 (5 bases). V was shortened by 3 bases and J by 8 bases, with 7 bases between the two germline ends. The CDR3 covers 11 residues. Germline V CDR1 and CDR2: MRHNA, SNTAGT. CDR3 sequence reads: CASSETGTQYF. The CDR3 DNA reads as TGTGCCAGCAGTGAAACAGGAACCCAGTACTTC.

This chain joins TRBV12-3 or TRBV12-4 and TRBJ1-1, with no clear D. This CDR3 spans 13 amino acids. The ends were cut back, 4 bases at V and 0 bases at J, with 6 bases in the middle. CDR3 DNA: TGTGCCAGCAGTTCGTTAATGAACACTGAAGCTTTCTTT. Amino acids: CASSSLMNTEAFF.

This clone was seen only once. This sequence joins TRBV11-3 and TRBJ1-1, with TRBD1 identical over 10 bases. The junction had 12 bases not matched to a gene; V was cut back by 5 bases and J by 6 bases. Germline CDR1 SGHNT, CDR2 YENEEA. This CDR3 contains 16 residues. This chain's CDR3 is CASSPRQGAERSEAFF. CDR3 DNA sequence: TGTGCCAGCAGCCCCCGACAGGGGGCTGAACGTTCTGAAGCTTTCTTT.

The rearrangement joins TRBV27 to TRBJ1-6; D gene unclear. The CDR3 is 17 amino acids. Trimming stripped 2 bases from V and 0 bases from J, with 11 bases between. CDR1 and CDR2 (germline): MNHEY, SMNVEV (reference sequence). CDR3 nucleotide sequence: TGTGCCAGCAGTTTAACATCGGAGGGCTCCTATAATTCACCCCTCCACTTT. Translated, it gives CASSLTSEGSYNSPLHF.

The CDR3 nucleotides read TGTGCCAGCAGCATATTTGGGGAGGGGAATGAAAAACTGTTTTTT. The encoded protein is CASSIFGEGNEKLFF. V gene TRBV7-9 combines with J gene TRBJ1-4; tentative D call: TRBD1 (5 bases). The CDR3 runs to 15 residues. V was cut by 5 bases and J by 5 bases, with 15 bases left in between. The germline CDR1 and CDR2 sequences are SEHNR and FQNEAQ (reference sequence).

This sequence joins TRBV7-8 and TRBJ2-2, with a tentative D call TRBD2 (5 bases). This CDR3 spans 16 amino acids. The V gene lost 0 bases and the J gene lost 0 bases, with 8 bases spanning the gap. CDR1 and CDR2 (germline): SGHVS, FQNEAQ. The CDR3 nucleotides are TGTGCCAGCAGCTTAGCTGAGGGAGCGAACACCGGGGAGCTGTTTTTT. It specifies CASSLAEGANTGELFF.

Here the CDR3 DNA reads TGTGCCAGCAGCAAGAGACAGCCACTCCTTGATTTCTATGGCTACACCTTC. Protein product: CASSKRQPLLDFYGYTF. The V and J genes are TRBV21-1 and TRBJ1-2; the table names TRBD1, a call not compared with the DNA. TRBV21-1 is given as a pseudogene. The CDR3 has 17 residues.

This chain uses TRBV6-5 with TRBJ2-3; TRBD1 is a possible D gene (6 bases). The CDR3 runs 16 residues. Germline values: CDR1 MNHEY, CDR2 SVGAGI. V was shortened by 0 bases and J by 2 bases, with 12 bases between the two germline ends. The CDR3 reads CASSYSGAPLTDTQYF. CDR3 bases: TGTGCCAGCAGTTACTCGGGGGCCCCCCTCACAGATACGCAGTATTTT.

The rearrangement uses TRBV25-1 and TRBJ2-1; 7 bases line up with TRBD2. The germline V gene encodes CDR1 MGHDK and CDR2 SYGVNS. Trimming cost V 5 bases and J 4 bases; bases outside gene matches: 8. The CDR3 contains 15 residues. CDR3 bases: TGTGCCAGCAGTCCCCTCAGCGGGACTTACAATGAGCAGTTCTTC. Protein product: CASSPLSGTYNEQFF.

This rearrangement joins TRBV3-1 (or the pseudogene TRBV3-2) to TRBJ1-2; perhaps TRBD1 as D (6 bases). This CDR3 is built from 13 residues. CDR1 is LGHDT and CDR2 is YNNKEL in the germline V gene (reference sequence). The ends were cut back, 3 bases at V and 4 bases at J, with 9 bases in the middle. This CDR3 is CASSQDRTYGYTF. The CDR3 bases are TGTGCCAGCAGCCAGGACAGAACCTATGGCTACACCTTC.

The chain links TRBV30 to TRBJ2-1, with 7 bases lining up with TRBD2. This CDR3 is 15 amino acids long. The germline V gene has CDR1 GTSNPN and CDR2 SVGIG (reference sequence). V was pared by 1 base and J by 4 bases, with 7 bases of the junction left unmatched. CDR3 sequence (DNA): TGTGCCTGGAGTGCTCTAGCGGCCCTATACAATGAGCAGTTCTTC. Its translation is CAWSALAALYNEQFF. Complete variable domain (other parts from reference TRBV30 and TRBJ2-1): SQTIHQWPATLVQPVGSPLSLECTVEGTSNPNLYWYRQAAGRGLQLLFYSVGIGQISSEVPQNLSASRPQDRQFILSSKKLLLSDSGFYLCAWSALAALYNEQFFGPGTRLTVL.

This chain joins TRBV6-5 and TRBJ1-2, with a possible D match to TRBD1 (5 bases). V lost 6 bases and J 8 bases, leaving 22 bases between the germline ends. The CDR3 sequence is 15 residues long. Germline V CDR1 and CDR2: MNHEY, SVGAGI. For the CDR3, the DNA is TGTGCCAGCAGAGGACACCCCAACAGCGCTTACGGCTACACCTTC. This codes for CASRGHPNSAYGYTF.

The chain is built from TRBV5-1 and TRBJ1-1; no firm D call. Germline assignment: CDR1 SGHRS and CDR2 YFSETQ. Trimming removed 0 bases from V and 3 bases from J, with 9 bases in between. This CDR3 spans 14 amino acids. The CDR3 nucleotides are TGCGCCAGCAGCTTGGCCTTGGGAGACACTGAAGCTTTCTTT. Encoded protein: CASSLALGDTEAFF.

CDR3 loop: CASSARDTTNEKLFF. The CDR3 DNA reads TGTGCCAGCAGCGCCCGGGACACTACTAATGAAAAACTGTTTTTT. The chain employs TRBV9 and TRBJ1-4; maybe TRBD1 (6 bases). The CDR3 sequence is 15 residues long. The V gene's germline CDR1 is SGDLS and CDR2 YYNGEE. Trimming pared 3 bases from V and 2 bases from J, leaving 11 bases between.

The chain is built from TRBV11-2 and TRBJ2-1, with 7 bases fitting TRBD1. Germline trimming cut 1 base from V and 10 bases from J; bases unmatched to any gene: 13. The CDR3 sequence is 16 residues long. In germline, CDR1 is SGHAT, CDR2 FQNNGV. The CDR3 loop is CASSLGDRSYVGEQFF. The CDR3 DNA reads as TGTGCCAGCAGCTTAGGGGACAGAAGCTATGTTGGGGAGCAGTTCTTC.